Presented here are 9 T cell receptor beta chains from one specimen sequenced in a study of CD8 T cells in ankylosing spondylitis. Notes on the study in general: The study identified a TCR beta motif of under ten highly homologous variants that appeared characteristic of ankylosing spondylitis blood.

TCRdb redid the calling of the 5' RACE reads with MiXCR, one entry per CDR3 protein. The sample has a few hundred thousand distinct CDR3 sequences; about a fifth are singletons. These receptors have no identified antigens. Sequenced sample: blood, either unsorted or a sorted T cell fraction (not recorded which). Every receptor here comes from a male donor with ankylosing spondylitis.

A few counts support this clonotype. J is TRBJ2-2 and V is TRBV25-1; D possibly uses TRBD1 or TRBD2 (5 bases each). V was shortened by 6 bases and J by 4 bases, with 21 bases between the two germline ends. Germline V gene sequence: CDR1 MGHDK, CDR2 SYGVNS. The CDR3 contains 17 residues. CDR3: CASRGTRDGYGTGELFF. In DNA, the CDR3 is TGTGCCAGCAGGGGGACCCGGGATGGGTATGGCACCGGGGAGCTGTTTTTT.

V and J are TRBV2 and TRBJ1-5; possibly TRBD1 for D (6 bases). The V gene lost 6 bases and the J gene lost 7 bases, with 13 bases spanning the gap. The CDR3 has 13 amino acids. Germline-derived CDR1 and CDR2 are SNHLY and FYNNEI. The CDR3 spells CASRDTGLQPQHF. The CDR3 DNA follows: TGTGCCAGCAGGGATACAGGGTTACAGCCCCAGCATTTT. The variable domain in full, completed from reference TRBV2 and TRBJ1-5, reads EPEVTQTPSHQVTQMGQEVILRCVPISNHLYFYWYRQILGQKVEFLVSFYNNEISEKSEIFDDQFSVERPDGSNFTLKIRSTKLEDSAMYFCASRDTGLQPQHFGDGTRLSIL.

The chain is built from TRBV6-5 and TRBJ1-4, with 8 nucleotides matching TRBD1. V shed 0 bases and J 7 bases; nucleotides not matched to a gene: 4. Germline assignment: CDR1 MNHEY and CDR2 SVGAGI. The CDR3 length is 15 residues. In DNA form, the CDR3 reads TGTGCCAGCAGTTACTCTCCAGGGGGCGTTGAAAAACTGTTTTTT. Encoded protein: CASSYSPGGVEKLFF.

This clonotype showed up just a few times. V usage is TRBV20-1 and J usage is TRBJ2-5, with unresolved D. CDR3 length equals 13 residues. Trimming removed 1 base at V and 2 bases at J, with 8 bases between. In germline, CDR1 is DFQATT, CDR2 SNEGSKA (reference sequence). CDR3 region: CSARVISQETQYF. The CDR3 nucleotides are TGCAGTGCTAGAGTTATTAGTCAAGAGACCCAGTACTTC.

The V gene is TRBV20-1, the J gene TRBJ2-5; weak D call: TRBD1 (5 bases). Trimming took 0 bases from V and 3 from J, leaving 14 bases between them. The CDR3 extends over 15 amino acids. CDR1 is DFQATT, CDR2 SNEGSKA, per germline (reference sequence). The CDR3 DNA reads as TGCAGTGCTAGAGACCCATCCGACAGCGAAGAGACCCAGTACTTC. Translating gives CSARDPSDSEETQYF.

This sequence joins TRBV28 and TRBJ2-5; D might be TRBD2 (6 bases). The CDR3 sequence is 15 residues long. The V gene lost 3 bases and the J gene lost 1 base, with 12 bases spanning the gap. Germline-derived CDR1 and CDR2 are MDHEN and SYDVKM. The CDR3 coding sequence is TGTGCCAGCAGTTTTGGAGGGGTCAGCCAAGAGACCCAGTACTTC. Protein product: CASSFGGVSQETQYF.

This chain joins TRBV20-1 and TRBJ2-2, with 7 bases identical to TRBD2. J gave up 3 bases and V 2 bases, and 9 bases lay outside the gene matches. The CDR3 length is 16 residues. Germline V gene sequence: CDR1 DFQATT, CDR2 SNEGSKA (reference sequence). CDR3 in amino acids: CSARRAGVAYTGELFF. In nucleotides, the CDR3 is TGCAGTGCTAGAAGGGCGGGAGTGGCTTACACCGGGGAGCTGTTTTTT.

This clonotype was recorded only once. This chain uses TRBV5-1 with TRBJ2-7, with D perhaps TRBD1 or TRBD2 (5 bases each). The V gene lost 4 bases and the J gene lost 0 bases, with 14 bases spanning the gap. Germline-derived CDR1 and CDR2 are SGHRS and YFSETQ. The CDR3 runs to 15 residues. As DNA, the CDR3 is TGCGCCAGCAGCCACCGGGACGGACCCTCCTACGAGCAGTACTTC. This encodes CASSHRDGPSYEQYF.

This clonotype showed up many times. The CDR3 DNA follows: TGTGCCAGCAGTTCCGGGACAGGGGGCTTCCGAGAGACCCAGTACTTC. Translation: CASSSGTGGFRETQYF. The chain carries TRBV27 and TRBJ2-5; TRBD1 matches at 12 bases. The CDR3 covers 16 residues. The V and J ends lost 4 bases and 4 bases, in that order; junction bases with no gene match: 7. The V gene's germline CDR1 is MNHEY and CDR2 SMNVEV (reference sequence).